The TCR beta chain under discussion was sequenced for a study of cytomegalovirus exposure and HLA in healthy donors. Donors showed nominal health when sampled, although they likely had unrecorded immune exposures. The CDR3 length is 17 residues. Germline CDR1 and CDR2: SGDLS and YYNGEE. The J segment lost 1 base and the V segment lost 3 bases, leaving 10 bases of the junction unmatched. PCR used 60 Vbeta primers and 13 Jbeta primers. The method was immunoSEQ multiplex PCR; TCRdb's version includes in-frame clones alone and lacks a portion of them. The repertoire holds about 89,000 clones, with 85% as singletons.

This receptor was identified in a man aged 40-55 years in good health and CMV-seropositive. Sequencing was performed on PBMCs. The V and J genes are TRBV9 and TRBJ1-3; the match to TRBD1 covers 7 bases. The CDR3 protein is CASSALNAGGSGNTIYF. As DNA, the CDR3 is TGTGCCAGCAGCGCCCTAAATGCAGGGGGATCTGGAAACACCATATATTTT.